The 18 T cell receptor beta chains below come from one sample, sequenced in a study of tumor-infiltrating lymphocytes in primary liver carcinoma (TCRdb year 2017). TRIzol reagent was used to extract blood RNA from unsorted whole blood, while the DNeasy Blood & Tissue kit provided the germline DNA. Sequencing instrument: Illumina HiSeq 2500. Using a constant-region primer and ProtoScript II reverse transcriptase, TCRbeta-specific cDNA was reverse-transcribed from approximately 500 ng total RNA. Construction of the TCRbeta libraries relied on three nested rounds of multiplex PCR, following a slightly modified ARM-PCR procedure. The first two PCR rounds used multiplex TRBV1-TRBV30 forward primers with a Cbeta reverse primer, each for about 9 cycles. TCRdb reprocessing: public reads trimmed at Q25 with fastp, clones called with MiXCR, in-frame beta chains kept. Entries that share a CDR3 protein sequence are merged under the most common genes and DNA. This sample lists about 330,000 distinct CDR3 sequences; less than 65% were detected once. The leading ten clones occupy 5.5% to 7% of the sample.

What was sequenced was peripheral blood. The receptors originated from a man between 35 and 55 years old with primary liver carcinoma and hepatitis B virus infection.

Regarding this clonotype: The junction does not match germline at one end; this may be a read error. V usage is TRBV10-1 and J usage is TRBJ2-7; D is unclear. The CDR3 covers 12 residues. Looked up from germline, CDR1 is WNHNN and CDR2 is SYGVQD (reference sequence). This chain's CDR3 is CSSSRTTYEQYF. DNA for the CDR3: TGCTCCAGCAGCCGGACCACCTACGAGCAGTACTTC.

This clonotype was recorded at least ten times. The chain carries TRBV4-2 and TRBJ2-6; D not resolved. This CDR3 region has 18 residues. Trimming cost V 0 bases and J 0 bases, with 12 bases left between them. In germline, CDR1 is LGHNA, CDR2 YNFKEQ. This chain's CDR3 is CASSQDPSSISGANVLTF. The CDR3, as DNA: TGTGCCAGCAGCCAAGACCCCTCCAGCATCTCTGGGGCCAACGTCCTGACTTTC.

As concerns this clonotype: The conserved closing phenylalanine or tryptophan is absent in this CDR3, likely reflecting a read error. The chain combines TRBV7-9 with TRBJ2-1; 14 bases agree with TRBD2. Germline CDR1 and CDR2: SEHNR and FQNEAQ (reference sequence). The V segment lost 5 bases and the J segment 4 bases; nucleotides outside the gene matches: 7. The CDR3 has 17 amino acids. CDR3 in DNA: TGTGCCAGCAGCGAATCCGGGACTAGCGGGAGTTACAATGAGCAGTTCTCC. Its protein is CASSESGTSGSYNEQFS.

In this sample, this clonotype turned up once. The junction departs from the called germline gene at one end, perhaps through a read error. The chain recombines TRBV11-2 with TRBJ2-7; 7 nucleotides match TRBD1. The CDR3 has 13 residues. Germline V gives CDR1 SGHAT, CDR2 FQNNGV. CDR3 sequence: CASSLGGGAEQRF. CDR3 nucleotide sequence: TGTGCCAGCAGCTTAGGAGGGGGCGCCGAGCAGCGCTTC.

There are many counts of this clonotype. The chain carries TRBV6-6 and TRBJ2-2; D is unresolved. Germline lookup yields CDR1 MNHNY and CDR2 SVGAGI (reference sequence). The CDR3 consists of 16 residues. Trimming took off 0 bases at V and 2 bases at J, with 10 bases between the two ends. CDR3 residues: CASSYSISANTGELFF. The CDR3 DNA sequence: TGTGCCAGCAGTTACTCGATTTCAGCAAACACCGGGGAGCTGTTTTTT.

Remarks on this clonotype: One end of the junction varies from germline; a read error may be responsible. The chain combines TRBV11-2 with TRBJ1-1; weak D call: TRBD1 (6 bases). Germline CDR1 is SGHAT and CDR2 is FQNNGV. This CDR3 region has 18 residues. The CDR3 loop is CASSLRYGQGRMITEAFF. CDR3 in DNA: TGTGCCAGCAGCTTAAGATATGGGCAGGGGAGGATGATCACTGAGGCTTTCTTT.

With respect to this clonotype: Since a much larger clone is just one base distant, this may be a read error. The rearrangement links TRBV6-2 or TRBV6-3 to TRBJ1-5, with D possibly matching TRBD1 (5 bases). The CDR3 consists of 14 residues. V shed 1 base and J shed 14 bases, with 18 bases lying between them. Germline V gives CDR1 MNHEY, CDR2 SVGEGT. CDR3 sequence (DNA): TGTGCCAGCAGTTACTGGGCAAAGCAGGGTCCCAAGCATTTT. It is translated as CASSYWAKQGPKHF.

The V and J genes are TRBV11-3 and TRBJ2-1, with D possibly matching TRBD2 (6 bases). Germline lookup yields CDR1 SGHNT and CDR2 YENEEA. The CDR3 loop spans 16 amino acids. With 1 base removed from V and 4 bases from J, the gap between germline ends came to 14 bases. The CDR3 protein is CASSLGFGDSYNEQFF. The CDR3 DNA reads as TGTGCCAGCAGCTTAGGATTCGGGGACTCATACAATGAGCAGTTCTTC.

Details on this clonotype: A much larger clone lies one base from this, so it may be a read error. The conserved phenylalanine or tryptophan is not found at the CDR3 terminus, so this likely reflects a read error. The chain uses TRBV6-2 or TRBV6-3 and TRBJ1-1; 10 nucleotides line up with TRBD1. After removal of 5 bases from V and 6 bases from J, the junction contained 6 bases not matched to a gene. The CDR3 is 14 residues long. Per germline, CDR1 MNHEY and CDR2 SVGEGT. CDR3 sequence: CASSRGTGDPEAFI. In nucleotides, the CDR3 is TGTGCCAGCAGTAGGGGGACAGGGGACCCTGAAGCTTTCATT.

This clonotype has ten or more counts. This CDR3 is CAISSSDSVIQYF. The CDR3 DNA reads as TGTGCCATCAGTTCTTCGGACAGCGTTATTCAGTACTTC. The rearrangement links TRBV10-3 to TRBJ2-4; the D gene is possibly TRBD1 (6 bases). The CDR3 loop spans 13 amino acids. CDR1 is ENHRY, CDR2 SYGVKD, per germline. Trimming removed 5 bases at V and 10 bases at J, with 15 bases between.

V is TRBV11-2 and J is TRBJ2-7; 14 nucleotides align to TRBD2. The CDR3 covers 19 residues. V shed 6 bases, J shed 6 bases, and the junction held 19 bases outside the gene matches. Germline V lookup: CDR1 SGHAT, CDR2 FQNNGV. The CDR3 loop reads CASRSTGTSGREESGEQYF. CDR3 bases: TGTGCCAGCAGATCGACCGGGACTAGCGGGAGAGAGGAATCGGGCGAGCAGTACTTC.

This sequence joins TRBV6-1 and TRBJ2-2; tentative D call: TRBD2 (7 bases). CDR3 length: 15 residues. The V end lost 9 bases, the J end lost 1 base, and 15 bases lay between the germline ends. Germline-derived CDR1 and CDR2 are MNHNS and SASEGT. CDR3 coding DNA: TGTGCCAGAGGGGGTCTAGCGGAGAACACCGGGGAGCTGTTTTTT. Translation: CARGGLAENTGELFF.

With regard to this clonotype: A much larger clone differs from this one at a single base, so this may be a read error. The CDR3 carries no conserved terminal phenylalanine or tryptophan, so it likely arises from a read error. The rearrangement joins TRBV12-3 or TRBV12-4 to TRBJ1-1; TRBD1 might be the D (6 bases). This CDR3 has 13 residues. V lost 5 bases, J lost 5 bases, and 12 bases lay in between. The CDR3 sequence is CASSRGGGTEAFY. CDR3 sequence (DNA): TGTGCCAGCAGTAGGGGGGGCGGGACTGAAGCTTTCTAT.

In DNA form, the CDR3 reads TGTGCCAGCAGCTTGGTGGGTAGTCGGGAGATCGGCAATGAGCAGTTCTTC. This gives the protein CASSLVGSREIGNEQFF. The chain joins TRBV5-6 to TRBJ2-1; D may be TRBD2 (6 bases). Germline V gene lookup returns CDR1 SGHDT and CDR2 YYEEEE. There are 17 residues in the CDR3. Trimming cost V 0 bases and J 6 bases, with 19 bases left between them.

Notes on this clonotype: A read error is possible here, since a much larger clone lies one base away. The chain joins TRBV4-1 to TRBJ1-2; 7 bases map to TRBD1. This CDR3 contains 13 residues. Germline CDR1 and CDR2: MGHRA and YSYEKL. For the CDR3, the DNA is TGCGCCAGCAGCCTCGACAGGGACTATGGCTACATCTTC. Encoded protein: CASSLDRDYGYIF.

About this clonotype itself: An end of the junction differs from the germline gene, which may be a read error. DNA for the CDR3: TGTACCAGCAGCTTAGATCAGGTACTGAGACATGAGCAGTTATTC. Amino acid sequence: CTSSLDQVLRHEQLF. The rearrangement links TRBV11-2 to TRBJ2-1, with no clear D. CDR1 SGHAT and CDR2 FQNNGV come from the germline V gene. The CDR3 consists of 15 residues.

The rearrangement joins TRBV5-1 to TRBJ2-5; 10 positions agree with TRBD2. Trimming removed 1 base from V and 0 bases from J; junction bases left unmatched: 9. CDR1 is SGHRS, CDR2 YFSETQ, per germline. This CDR3 spans 18 amino acids. In DNA form, the CDR3 reads TGCGCCAGCAGCTTGTGGGCCGGACTAGCGGAGAACCAAGAGACCCAGTACTTC. Protein: CASSLWAGLAENQETQYF.

CDR3 in DNA: TGCAGCGCGTGGGACGGTGGCTCCTACGAGCAGTACTTC. Protein sequence: CSAWDGGSYEQYF. This chain joins TRBV29-1 and TRBJ2-7; D assignment may be TRBD1 or TRBD2 (5 bases each). This CDR3 has 13 amino acids. V was cut by 7 bases and J by 0 bases, with 13 bases left in between. The germline V gene encodes CDR1 SQVTM and CDR2 ANQGSEA.